Sequencing of this T cell receptor beta chain was carried out in a study of technical replicates of blood from a few donors. This clone showed up just once. Assay: immunoSEQ multiplex PCR; the TCRdb copy retains only in-frame clones and omits some. The sample holds 75,000 to 100,000 clones, around 94% seen once. V was cut by 2 bases and J by 7 bases, with 23 bases left in between. The germline CDR1 and CDR2 sequences are SGHVS and FQNEAQ. This CDR3 comprises 17 residues. Specimen: T cells isolated from PBMCs. The receptor comes from a human donor in good health. The chain employs TRBV7-8 and TRBJ1-1; tentative D call: TRBD1 (5 bases). CDR3 DNA sequence: TGTGCCAGCAGCTTATTTTTTAGGATGCAGGGTGTTGGTGAAGCTTTCTTT. Residues: CASSLFFRMQGVGEAFF. Full variable domain (remainder filled in from reference TRBV7-8 and TRBJ1-1): GAGVSQSPRYKVAKRGQDVALRCDPISGHVSLFWYQQALGQGPEFLTYFQNEAQLDKSGLPSDRFFAERPEGSVSTLKIQRTQQEDSAVYLCASSLFFRMQGVGEAFFGQGTRLTVV.